This note documents a single T cell receptor beta chain sequence. The sample comes from a study of blood T cell repertoires in COVID-19. Turning to the study itself: The origin of the acute and convalescent COVID-19 samples was the United States, Italy and Spain. PBMCs, B-cell-depleted T cells, or T cells were the source of the cDNA or gDNA that made up the material.

Authors' methods: Amplified reference gene primers provided the basis for estimating nucleated cell counts. Here immunoSEQ multiplex PCR was the method, and the copy in TCRdb shows in-frame clones only, minus some. V and J calls and clone size come straight from that table; D and trimming were deduced from the DNA. This sample has about 260,000 clones, with approximately 85% found just once. The source material was peripheral blood. The TCR sequence derives from a human donor in a cohort sampled during active COVID-19.

The CDR3 sequence: CASSPTPDVGAGYTF. The CDR3 nucleotides read TGTGCCAGCAGCCCAACCCCGGACGTGGGGGCTGGCTACACCTTC. This chain links TRBV5-6 with TRBJ1-2, with D perhaps matching TRBD1 (6 bases). The CDR3 spans 15 residues. CDR1 is SGHDT and CDR2 is YYEEEE in the germline V gene. The ends were cut back, 4 bases at V and 7 bases at J, with 20 bases in the middle.